These T cell receptor beta chains were read from a single sample in a study of blood T cell repertoires in COVID-19. The table came from immunoSEQ multiplex PCR; TCRdb's copy has only in-frame clones and leaves some out. The sample yields around 170,000 clones, 83% seen once. Sequenced: peripheral blood. Receptors originate from a woman aged 40 to 50 with acute or convalescent COVID-19. Each CDR3 is given with its conserved first and last residue. The D gene is left open where the match is weak. Some rows mark clone size as missing; the rest say once, few, many or name a class of expanded clone.

CDR3 DNA: TGTGCCAGCAGTTACTCGACAGGGGGTCTGAATCAGCATTTT
CDR3 protein: CASSYSTGGLNQHF
V gene: TRBV6-6
clone size: -
J gene: TRBJ1-5
D gene: TRBD1

CDR3 DNA: TGCGCCAGCAGCCAAGAAACAGTTTCCTACAATGAGCAGTTCTTC
CDR3 protein: CASSQETVSYNEQFF
V gene: TRBV4-1
clone size: -
J gene: TRBJ2-1
D gene: -

CDR3 DNA: TGTGCCAGCAGCCACGCCAAGCCGGGACAGGGCTCCTACGAGCAGTACTTC
CDR3 protein: CASSHAKPGQGSYEQYF
V gene: TRBV7-2
clone size: few
J gene: TRBJ2-7
D gene: TRBD1

CDR3 DNA: TGTGCCATCAGTTCACAGGGTATTACTGAAGCTTTCTTT
CDR3 protein: CAISSQGITEAFF
V gene: TRBV10-3
clone size: once
J gene: TRBJ1-1
D gene: -

CDR3 DNA: TGCAGCGTCCTCTCGAGGCCCTCCTACAATGAGCAGTTCTTC
CDR3 protein: CSVLSRPSYNEQFF
V gene: TRBV29-1
clone size: -
J gene: TRBJ2-1
D gene: -

CDR3 DNA: TGCGCCAGCAGCCCCCTGGCCGGGACTCGATCCAATGAGCAGTTCTTC
CDR3 protein: CASSPLAGTRSNEQFF
V gene: TRBV5-1
clone size: -
J gene: TRBJ2-1
D gene: -

CDR3 DNA: TGTGCCAGCAGCCAAGGGTTTCTAGCCGGGAGTAGTGGGCAGTTCTTC
CDR3 protein: CASSQGFLAGSSGQFF
V gene: TRBV3-1/TRBV3-2
clone size: large
J gene: TRBJ2-1
D gene: -

CDR3 DNA: TGCGCCAGCAGCTTGGATGACTCCAGCACAGATACGCAGTATTTT
CDR3 protein: CASSLDDSSTDTQYF
V gene: TRBV5-1
clone size: -
J gene: TRBJ2-3
D gene: -

CDR3 DNA: TGTGCCAGCAGCTCGAGAAGTAATCAGCCCCAGCATTTT
CDR3 protein: CASSSRSNQPQHF
V gene: TRBV5-6
clone size: once
J gene: TRBJ1-5
D gene: -

CDR3 DNA: TGTGCCAGCGGGGGGACTGAAGCTTTCTTT
CDR3 protein: CASGGTEAFF
V gene: TRBV2
clone size: many
J gene: TRBJ1-1
D gene: -

CDR3 DNA: TGTGCCAGCAGTTTATCGAAAGTTCGCGGGATCATCCGCACAGATACGCAGTATTTT
CDR3 protein: CASSLSKVRGIIRTDTQYF
V gene: TRBV27
clone size: once
J gene: TRBJ2-3
D gene: -

CDR3 DNA: TGTGCCAGCAGCTTATGGGGACAGGGAAGTACTCCCTACGAGCAGTACTTC
CDR3 protein: CASSLWGQGSTPYEQYF
V gene: TRBV7-2
clone size: -
J gene: TRBJ2-7
D gene: TRBD1

CDR3 DNA: TGCGCCAGCAGCTTCGGTAGCGGGGCCTTGCAAGAGACCCAGTACTTC
CDR3 protein: CASSFGSGALQETQYF
V gene: TRBV5-1
clone size: -
J gene: TRBJ2-5
D gene: TRBD2

CDR3 DNA: TGTGCCAGCAGTTTATGGCCAGGGGGGACGTCCGATCAGCCCCAGCATTTT
CDR3 protein: CASSLWPGGTSDQPQHF
V gene: TRBV28
clone size: -
J gene: TRBJ1-5
D gene: TRBD1

CDR3 DNA: TGTGCCAGTAGTATCCCCGCCGCTAGCGGGGGGGCCCGTGAGCAGTTCTTC
CDR3 protein: CASSIPAASGGAREQFF
V gene: TRBV19
clone size: -
J gene: TRBJ2-1
D gene: TRBD2

CDR3 DNA: TGTGCCAGCAGCTTGTACCAGGGGTTCTTGGGGACCCAGTACTTC
CDR3 protein: CASSLYQGFLGTQYF
V gene: TRBV5-6
clone size: -
J gene: TRBJ2-5
D gene: -

CDR3 DNA: TGTGCCAGCAGCTCAGTTAGCGGGGGAGTTAGCACAGATACGCAGTATTTT
CDR3 protein: CASSSVSGGVSTDTQYF
V gene: TRBV5-6
clone size: -
J gene: TRBJ2-3
D gene: TRBD2

CDR3 DNA: TGTGCCAGAAGCTTGTATTGTGAAGCTTTCTTT
CDR3 protein: CARSLYCEAFF
V gene: TRBV5-3
clone size: -
J gene: TRBJ1-1
D gene: -

CDR3 DNA: TGTGCCAGCAGCGTAGGATGGGGGCACTACACAGATACGCAGTATTTT
CDR3 protein: CASSVGWGHYTDTQYF
V gene: TRBV9
clone size: -
J gene: TRBJ2-3
D gene: -

CDR3 DNA: TGTGCCAGCACCACCGGGACAGGGTTTACCGGGGAGCTGTTTTTT
CDR3 protein: CASTTGTGFTGELFF
V gene: TRBV14
clone size: -
J gene: TRBJ2-2
D gene: TRBD1

CDR3 DNA: TGTGCCAGCTCACCTCTACCAGGGGTGAACGGTGAAAAACTGTTTTTT
CDR3 protein: CASSPLPGVNGEKLFF
V gene: TRBV18
clone size: -
J gene: TRBJ1-4
D gene: -

CDR3 DNA: TGTGCCAGCAGGGGCCAGCCAGATCAGCCCCAGCATTTT
CDR3 protein: CASRGQPDQPQHF
V gene: TRBV2
clone size: -
J gene: TRBJ1-5
D gene: -

CDR3 DNA: TGTGCCAGTAGTTTCCGCCGGTTCGTAGCGGGAGAGGCCAAAAACATTCAGTACTTC
CDR3 protein: CASSFRRFVAGEAKNIQYF
V gene: TRBV19
clone size: -
J gene: TRBJ2-4
D gene: TRBD2

CDR3 DNA: TGTGCCAGCAGCTTAGAATGGCGGGAGTCCCCCTACGAGCAGTACTTC
CDR3 protein: CASSLEWRESPYEQYF
V gene: TRBV11-3
clone size: -
J gene: TRBJ2-7
D gene: TRBD2

CDR3 DNA: TGTGCCAGCAGCCCATTGACTAGCGGCTCACGGGAGCTGTTTTTT
CDR3 protein: CASSPLTSGSRELFF
V gene: TRBV11-2
clone size: -
J gene: TRBJ2-2
D gene: TRBD2

CDR3 DNA: TGTGCCTGGAGCAGATCCTTTACGCGGGAGGTGAAGCTGTTTTTT
CDR3 protein: CAWSRSFTREVKLFF
V gene: TRBV30
clone size: few
J gene: TRBJ2-2
D gene: TRBD2

CDR3 DNA: TGTGCCAGCTCACCAGAGGGGGTGCAGTTCTTC
CDR3 protein: CASSPEGVQFF
V gene: TRBV18
clone size: once
J gene: TRBJ2-1
D gene: -

CDR3 DNA: TGTGCCAGTAGGAAGGGACAGAACTACGAGCAGTACTTC
CDR3 protein: CASRKGQNYEQYF
V gene: TRBV6-5
clone size: -
J gene: TRBJ2-7
D gene: TRBD1

CDR3 DNA: -
CDR3 protein: CASSKVGGGNQPQHF
V gene: TRBV21-1
clone size: -
J gene: TRBJ1-5
D gene: -